This T cell receptor (beta chain) stems from a study of beta chain features in type 1 diabetes (dated by TCRdb to between 2017 and 2018). In terms of the full investigation: Patients and healthy donors did not differ in mean age, gender distribution, total cell number or subset yield. A total of some 100,000,000 sorted cells were examined across all samples, and the number of cells per subset was strongly correlated with RNA yield. In the study, TCRB repertoires of sorted circulating CD4+ T cell subsets from recently diagnosed type 1 diabetes patients were compared with those of matched healthy donors. Naive and central memory subsets were obtained from all 30 or so donors, but regulatory and stem cell-like memory subsets were isolated from only 8 patients and roughly 8 healthy donors.

Note on this clone: Its target antigen remains unknown. No much larger clone exists at a distance of one base, and base qualities are not known.

The investigation overall reported the following: A moderate but significant shortening of TCRB CDR3 length was observed in type 1 diabetes patients in all four CD4+ subsets. HLA sub-analyses involved small numbers of individuals, so any influence of HLA type on TCRB rearrangement remained unresolved. Because cDNA was sequenced instead of genomic DNA, highly expressing activated cells could be over-represented, though the groups showed no difference in activation or CD3 levels. Naive, central memory and regulatory TCRB repertoires appeared to be more similar among patients than among healthy donors. PCR may preferentially amplify shorter templates, but because patient and control samples were amplified and corrected together, any resulting skew would affect both groups equally. At VDJ recombination sites, type 1 diabetes patients had fewer insertions and more deleted nucleotides, which implies abnormalities in thymic rearrangement.

All of the isolated RNA was reverse transcribed with the High Capacity cDNA Reverse Transcription Kit, so expressed TCRB transcripts were sequenced. Naive, central memory and regulatory T cell samples underwent deep immunoSEQ sequencing, averaging approximately 3.3 million total reads per sample. Sorted cells were lysed in RLT buffer, and RNA was extracted using DNase-treated RNeasy Micro or Mini kits according to cell number. Each cell subset was processed on its own to prevent cross-contamination, while patient and healthy donor samples were processed together. The immunoSEQ multiplex PCR was used to amplify TCRB sequences from cDNA, yielding 87-bp fragments that span the CDR3 region. Amplicons were sequenced on the Illumina HiSeq platform. In the source study's methods: Synthetic template baselines were used to correct PCR bias computationally, reads within Hamming distance 2 were collapsed together, and singletons that could not be merged were discarded. Reads were aligned against IMGT to assign V, D and J genes, CDR3 length and insertions or deletions at six rearrangement sites. Within each subset, clonotype counts were normalized to the number of sorted cells before true diversity and Gini coefficients were calculated with the tcR R package. The overlap coefficient, calculated on TCRB nucleotide sequences, was used to quantify repertoire sharing. As a proxy for the pre-selection repertoire, out-of-frame TCRB sequences from naive cells were analyzed. TCRdb's version of the immuneACCESS table is confined to in-frame rearrangements and falls short of the full clone set. An unresolved V gene accounts for under half of the shortfall where checked; the remainder is of unknown origin. V, J and clone size reflect that table, while D and trimming were determined from the DNA. This sample lists under 950,000 clones; 15% to 20% were detected once. 0.02% to 0.025% of the sample goes to the ten largest clones.

From the germline V gene, CDR1 is SGHVS and CDR2 is FQNEAQ. The CDR3 covers 19 residues, taking in both the cysteine and the phenylalanine. Kept here is only the CDR3 DNA, which spans 57 bases and is read in frame from base 1. Unmatched junction bases come to 14, with V trimmed by 2 bases and J by 3 bases. Each donor gave one peripheral blood draw, about 100 mL on average, collected into heparinised tubes. A BD FACSAria II was used to sort naive, central memory, regulatory and stem cell-like memory CD4+ T cells with a panel that included CD45RO, CCR7, CD25, CD127, CD95 and CD27. A purity above 98% was achieved for all sorted populations. PBMCs were separated immediately by Lymphoprep density gradient centrifugation and were stained directly, without being cultured. So that batch effects would be minimized, each experiment stained and sorted samples in pairs, pairing one healthy donor with one patient.

The clonotype was recovered from a woman aged 18-35 years in good health. Specimen: naive CD4+ T cells from blood. Interpreted using the paper, the cell subset or site label stands for: true naive CD4+ T cells. Recombination connected TRBV7-8 to TRBJ2-7; TRBD2 lines up with 12 middle nucleotides. The CDR3 here reads CASSLKTGLAGIRSYEQYF. The nucleotide sequence reads TGTGCCAGCAGCTTAAAGACCGGACTAGCGGGGATTCGGAGCTACGAGCAGTACTTC.